This is a list of T cell receptor beta chains from one sample in a study of T-cell reconstitution after alpha-beta-depleted transplantation in children. TCRdb processed the PCR reads anew with MiXCR; each CDR3 protein has one entry. The table includes 400,000 to 450,000 distinct CDR3 sequences, around 46% detected once. The source material was PBMCs, sampled before TCRalphabeta/CD19-depleted stem cell transplant. All receptors come from a girl aged 2-9 years with aplastic anemia, due to receive a stem cell transplant. Both conserved end residues are part of each CDR3. The D gene is left open where the match is weak. A clone size is listed for some rows: how often the clone was seen (once, few, many), or a class if it is expanded.

V: TRBV28
J: TRBJ2-2
size: many
D: .
DNA: TGTGCCAGCAGTTTACGAAAAGGGCGCAACACCGGGGAGCTGTTTTTT
CDR3: CASSLRKGRNTGELFF

V: TRBV20-1
J: TRBJ2-1
size: few
D: TRBD1
DNA: TGCAGTGCTGTCCGGGACAGAACCCGCACTGAGCAGTTCTTC
CDR3: CSAVRDRTRTEQFF

V: TRBV7-9
J: TRBJ2-3
size: .
D: TRBD2
DNA: TGTGCCAGCATTACTAGCGGGACAGATACGCAGTATTTT
CDR3: CASITSGTDTQYF

V: TRBV29-1
J: TRBJ2-3
size: .
D: .
DNA: TGCAGCGGAGAGAGAGATACGCAGTATTTT
CDR3: CSGERDTQYF

V: TRBV20-1
J: TRBJ2-7
size: .
D: .
DNA: TGCAGTGCTTGGCCGATGTATCGAAATTACGAGCAGTACTTC
CDR3: CSAWPMYRNYEQYF

V: TRBV7-9
J: TRBJ2-2
size: many
D: TRBD1
DNA: TGTGCCAGCAGCGCCAGGGGGCGAGAGATGGACACCGGGGAGCTGTTTTTT
CDR3: CASSARGREMDTGELFF

V: TRBV20-1
J: TRBJ2-3
size: few
D: .
DNA: TGCAGTGCTAGAGGCGCGGTGGATGATACGCAGTATTTT
CDR3: CSARGAVDDTQYF

V: TRBV20-1
J: TRBJ2-7
size: .
D: TRBD1
DNA: TGCAGTGCTACACCCCCGGGACAGGGCTCCTACGAGCAGTACTTC
CDR3: CSATPPGQGSYEQYF

V: TRBV20-1
J: TRBJ2-7
size: .
D: .
DNA: TGCAGTGCTAGAGATAGAATTCATTACGAGCAGTACTTC
CDR3: CSARDRIHYEQYF

V: TRBV15
J: TRBJ2-4
size: .
D: .
DNA: TGTGCCACCAGCAAGGGGACCAAAAACATTCAGTACTTC
CDR3: CATSKGTKNIQYF

V: TRBV20-1
J: TRBJ2-7
size: .
D: .
DNA: TGCAGTGCTGGGGAAGGCGCGGAGCAGTACTTC
CDR3: CSAGEGAEQYF

V: TRBV20-1
J: TRBJ2-2
size: once
D: TRBD1
DNA: TGCAGTGCTAGAGTTAGGACAGGGCGATTGAACACCGGGGAGCTGTTTTTT
CDR3: CSARVRTGRLNTGELFF

V: TRBV7-9
J: TRBJ2-7
size: .
D: TRBD1
DNA: TGTGCCAGCAGCAGATTAGGGGCGGACAGGGGACTTGGCGAGCAGTACTTC
CDR3: CASSRLGADRGLGEQYF

V: TRBV5-1
J: TRBJ2-7
size: many
D: .
DNA: TGCGCCAGCAGCTTGGCAGGGCCGCTTAGGGAGCAGTACTTC
CDR3: CASSLAGPLREQYF

V: TRBV9
J: TRBJ2-7
size: few
D: .
DNA: TGTGCCAGCGGATCCACCTACGAGCAGTACTTC
CDR3: CASGSTYEQYF

V: TRBV15
J: TRBJ1-3
size: once
D: .
DNA: TGTGCCACCAGCAGAGATCGTAACCCTGGAAACACCATATATTTT
CDR3: CATSRDRNPGNTIYF

V: TRBV20-1
J: TRBJ2-1
size: many
D: TRBD2
DNA: TGCAGTGCTAGAGACCTAGCGGGAGGGCCCGGGCAGTTCTTC
CDR3: CSARDLAGGPGQFF

V: TRBV7-2
J: TRBJ2-7
size: .
D: .
DNA: TGTGCCAGCAGGGGTCAATCCGGTCCCTCCTACGAGCAGTACTTC
CDR3: CASRGQSGPSYEQYF

V: TRBV28
J: TRBJ2-3
size: .
D: .
DNA: TGTGCCAGCAGTGAAGGGGGACCCACAGATACGCAGTATTTT
CDR3: CASSEGGPTDTQYF

V: TRBV7-8
J: TRBJ2-2
size: once
D: .
DNA: TGTGCCAGCAGCTTACGGATGGGGGAGCTGTTTTTT
CDR3: CASSLRMGELFF

V: TRBV7-2
J: TRBJ2-1
size: .
D: TRBD1
DNA: TGTGCCAGCAGCCTGAGACCGGGACAGGGCCCTTACAATGAGCAGTTCTTC
CDR3: CASSLRPGQGPYNEQFF

V: TRBV20-1
J: TRBJ2-7
size: .
D: .
DNA: TGCAGTGTCCTCGACGGGGATTGGGACGAGCAGTACTTC
CDR3: CSVLDGDWDEQYF

V: TRBV20-1
J: TRBJ1-1
size: many
D: TRBD1
DNA: TGCAGTGCTTCCCGGACAGGGTCTGAAGCTTTCTTT
CDR3: CSASRTGSEAFF

V: TRBV12-3/TRBV12-4
J: TRBJ2-5
size: few
D: TRBD2
DNA: TGTGCCAGCAGTACGGGACTACCGAAGTACCAAGAGACCCAGTACTTC
CDR3: CASSTGLPKYQETQYF

V: TRBV7-9
J: TRBJ2-7
size: .
D: TRBD2
DNA: TGTGCCAGCAGCTCCGGACTAGCGGGGCCCTACGAGCAGTACTTC
CDR3: CASSSGLAGPYEQYF

V: TRBV5-1
J: TRBJ2-3
size: .
D: .
DNA: TGCGCCGTTCGGGGAGAACTTTTCACAGATACGCAGTATTTT
CDR3: CAVRGELFTDTQYF

V: TRBV7-9
J: TRBJ2-7
size: .
D: .
DNA: TGTGCCAGCAGCTTACCAGGGGCCCCCGAGCAGTACTTC
CDR3: CASSLPGAPEQYF

V: TRBV29-1
J: TRBJ1-4
size: few
D: .
DNA: TGCAGCGTTGAAGTACGTTCAACTAATGAAAAACTGTTTTTT
CDR3: CSVEVRSTNEKLFF

V: TRBV20-1
J: TRBJ1-1
size: .
D: .
DNA: TGCAGTGCGATCAACCTACAGCCACCTGAAGCTTTCTTT
CDR3: CSAINLQPPEAFF

V: TRBV11-2
J: TRBJ2-2
size: .
D: .
DNA: TGTGCCAGCAGCTTAGAAAGGACTAACACCGGGGAGCTGTTTTTT
CDR3: CASSLERTNTGELFF

V: TRBV5-6
J: TRBJ2-2
size: many
D: .
DNA: TGTGCCAGCAGTCTGGCAGGGAAGTACGGGGAGCTGTTTTTT
CDR3: CASSLAGKYGELFF

V: TRBV6-1
J: TRBJ2-3
size: .
D: .
DNA: TGTGCCAGCGGCATCTCCAGGGGTAGGGATACGCAGTATTTT
CDR3: CASGISRGRDTQYF

V: TRBV12-3/TRBV12-4
J: TRBJ2-1
size: once
D: TRBD1
DNA: TGTGCCAGCAGTTCCGGGACAGGGGGCGATGAGCAGTTCTTC
CDR3: CASSSGTGGDEQFF

V: TRBV10-2
J: TRBJ2-5
size: .
D: .
DNA: TGCGCCCTACCTTCGGGCGGCCAAGAGACCCAGTACTTC
CDR3: CALPSGGQETQYF

V: TRBV7-3
J: TRBJ2-5
size: few
D: .
DNA: TGTGCCAGCAGCCCCGGGACTGCCGGCGGGGAGACCCAGTACTTC
CDR3: CASSPGTAGGETQYF

V: TRBV6-2/TRBV6-3
J: TRBJ2-1
size: .
D: .
DNA: TGTGCCAGCAGTTACACTAACGGGCAAGTAGTGTACTCGGAGTTCTTC
CDR3: CASSYTNGQVVYSEFF

V: TRBV2
J: TRBJ2-2
size: few
D: .
DNA: TGTGCCAGCAATCTAGGACATACGAACACCGGGGAGCTGTTTTTT
CDR3: CASNLGHTNTGELFF

V: TRBV20-1
J: TRBJ2-7
size: .
D: .
DNA: TGCAGTGCTAGAGATCTAGTAGGGATGGCCTACGAGCAGTACTTC
CDR3: CSARDLVGMAYEQYF

V: TRBV7-6
J: TRBJ1-2
size: .
D: .
DNA: TGTGCCAGCAGCTTAGCGTCCGGGGAGAAGTATGGCTACACCTTC
CDR3: CASSLASGEKYGYTF

V: TRBV20-1
J: TRBJ2-7
size: .
D: .
DNA: TGCAGTGCCTCAAAGGGAAACGCCTACGAGCAGTACTTC
CDR3: CSASKGNAYEQYF

V: TRBV7-6
J: TRBJ2-5
size: .
D: .
DNA: TGTGCCAGCTCGCAGCGGGCGACGGAGACCCAGTACTTC
CDR3: CASSQRATETQYF

V: TRBV12-3/TRBV12-4
J: TRBJ2-2
size: few
D: .
DNA: TGTGCCAGCAGTGCCCCCGGGAGCCCCAACACCGGGGAGCTGTTTTTT
CDR3: CASSAPGSPNTGELFF

V: TRBV2
J: TRBJ2-3
size: once
D: .
DNA: TGTGCCAGCAGTCGCCACCACACGGGATCCTCGGGTACGCAGTATTTT
CDR3: CASSRHHTGSSGTQYF

V: TRBV4-1
J: TRBJ2-1
size: .
D: TRBD1
DNA: TGCGCCAGCAGCCCCGGCACAGGGGTACCCTACAATGAGCAGTTCTTC
CDR3: CASSPGTGVPYNEQFF

V: TRBV6-5
J: TRBJ2-2
size: few
D: TRBD2
DNA: TGTGCCAGCAGTTGGGGTTCCAGCGGGAGGGAGCTGTTTTTT
CDR3: CASSWGSSGRELFF

V: TRBV27
J: TRBJ2-7
size: once
D: .
DNA: TGTGCCAGCAGTTTAAGGGGACAAATGAGCTCCTACGAGCAGCACTTC
CDR3: CASSLRGQMSSYEQHF

V: TRBV28
J: TRBJ1-1
size: many
D: .
DNA: TGTGCCAGCAGTTTATGGACCGACAGGAGGCGGACTGAAGCTTTCTTT
CDR3: CASSLWTDRRRTEAFF

V: TRBV3-1
J: TRBJ2-7
size: few
D: TRBD2
DNA: TGTGCCAGCAGCCAAGACCCTTCCGGGAGGGTTGTAGGTGAAATCTCCTACGAGCAGTACTTC
CDR3: CASSQDPSGRVVGEISYEQYF

V: TRBV30
J: TRBJ1-1
size: .
D: .
DNA: TGTGCCTGGATGATAGGGCGACGGACTGAAGCTTTCTTT
CDR3: CAWMIGRRTEAFF

V: TRBV13
J: TRBJ1-5
size: few
D: .
DNA: TGTGCCAGCAGCTTAAGTTCAGGGAGCAGCAATCAGCCCCAGCATTTT
CDR3: CASSLSSGSSNQPQHF

V: TRBV7-2
J: TRBJ2-5
size: many
D: .
DNA: TGTGCCAGCAATCGGGGAGGAGAGACCCAGTACTTC
CDR3: CASNRGGETQYF

V: TRBV18
J: TRBJ2-3
size: many
D: .
DNA: TGTGCCAGCACACCCGGTGCCAGCGGCAGCACAGATACGCAGTATTTT
CDR3: CASTPGASGSTDTQYF

V: TRBV6-1
J: TRBJ2-6
size: .
D: .
DNA: TGTGCCAGCAGTGGACGCTCTGGGGCCAACGTCCTGACTTTC
CDR3: CASSGRSGANVLTF

V: TRBV5-4
J: TRBJ2-2
size: many
D: TRBD1
DNA: TGTGCCAGCAGCCTGACAGGGGACACCGGGGAGCTGTTTTTT
CDR3: CASSLTGDTGELFF

V: TRBV20-1
J: TRBJ1-4
size: .
D: TRBD1
DNA: TGCAGTGCTACCCGGGACAGGGGAGAAAAACTGTTTTTT
CDR3: CSATRDRGEKLFF

V: TRBV18
J: TRBJ2-1
size: many
D: TRBD1
DNA: TGTGCCAGCTCACCCAACGGACAGGGTGAGCAGTTCTTC
CDR3: CASSPNGQGEQFF

V: TRBV28
J: TRBJ2-1
size: .
D: TRBD2
DNA: TGTGCCAGCAGTGAGACTAGCGCGTACAATGAGCAGTTCTTC
CDR3: CASSETSAYNEQFF

V: TRBV6-5
J: TRBJ1-3
size: once
D: .
DNA: TGTGCCAGCAGTTACTTGGGAGCCGGCCGGGGTAACACCATATATTTT
CDR3: CASSYLGAGRGNTIYF

V: TRBV2
J: TRBJ2-7
size: .
D: .
DNA: TGTGCCAGCAGTTATGTTGGGGGGTACGAGCAGTACTTC
CDR3: CASSYVGGYEQYF

V: TRBV25-1
J: TRBJ1-2
size: many
D: .
DNA: TGTGCCAGCCTTGGCCTTACCTATGGCTACACCTTC
CDR3: CASLGLTYGYTF